This T cell receptor (beta chain) came from a study of CD8 T cells in Susac syndrome. Random hexamers were used to reverse transcribe about 0.5 to 1 ug of RNA. Each CDR3 protein gets one entry after TCRdb re-called the immunoSEQ multiplex PCR reads with MiXCR. The data show 300,000 to 350,000 distinct CDR3 sequences, with under 95% seen just once and over 0.05% held by the top ten. The sample holds one count of this clonotype. The authors sequenced TCR beta from blood CD8+ and CD4+ T cells. Treatment-naive patients with stable or active relapsing-remitting disease served as multiple sclerosis controls. CDR3 length: 14 residues. The junction had 2 bases not matched to a gene; V was cut back by 5 bases and J by 2 bases. Germline CDR1 and CDR2: SEHNR and FQNEAQ (reference sequence).

The material sequenced was CD4+ T cells from PBMCs. The receptor comes from a human donor with multiple sclerosis. This chain links TRBV7-9 with TRBJ2-7; 11 nucleotides match TRBD2. CDR3 nucleotides: TGTGCCAGCAGCAGGACTAGCGGGCCCTACGAGCAGTACTTC. Translating it yields CASSRTSGPYEQYF.